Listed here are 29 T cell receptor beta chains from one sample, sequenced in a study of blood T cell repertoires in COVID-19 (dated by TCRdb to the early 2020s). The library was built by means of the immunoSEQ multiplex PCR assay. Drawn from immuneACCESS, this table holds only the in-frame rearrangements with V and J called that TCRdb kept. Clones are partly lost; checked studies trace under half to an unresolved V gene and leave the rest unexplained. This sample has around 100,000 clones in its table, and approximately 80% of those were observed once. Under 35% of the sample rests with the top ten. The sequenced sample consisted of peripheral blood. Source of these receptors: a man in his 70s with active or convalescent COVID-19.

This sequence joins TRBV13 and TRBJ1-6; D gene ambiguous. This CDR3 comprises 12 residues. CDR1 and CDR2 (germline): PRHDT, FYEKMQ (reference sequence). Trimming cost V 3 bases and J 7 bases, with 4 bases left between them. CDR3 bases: TGTGCCAGCAGCTTCGCGAATTCACCCCTCCACTTT. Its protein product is CASSFANSPLHF.

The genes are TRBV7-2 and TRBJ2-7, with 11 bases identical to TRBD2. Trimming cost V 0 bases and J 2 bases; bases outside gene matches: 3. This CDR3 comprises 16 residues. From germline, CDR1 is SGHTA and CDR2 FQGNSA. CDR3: CASSLASTSGAYEQYF. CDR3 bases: TGTGCCAGCAGCTTAGCCTCGACTAGCGGGGCCTACGAGCAGTACTTC.

This chain's CDR3 is CASSQGRVSGNTIYF. The CDR3 DNA reads TGCGCCAGCAGCCAAGGGAGGGTTTCTGGAAACACCATATATTTT. This chain links TRBV4-3 with TRBJ1-3; D is unclear. CDR3 length equals 15 residues. The V and J ends lost 1 base and 1 base respectively, with 8 bases between them. Germline-derived CDR1 and CDR2 are LGHNA and YSLEER.

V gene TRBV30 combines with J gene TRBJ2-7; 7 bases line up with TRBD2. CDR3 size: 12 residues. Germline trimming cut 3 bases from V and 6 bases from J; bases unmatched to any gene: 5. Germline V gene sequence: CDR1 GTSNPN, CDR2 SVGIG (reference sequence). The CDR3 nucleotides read TGTGCCTGGAGCAGGGAGGGAGTCGAGCAGTACTTC. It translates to CAWSREGVEQYF.

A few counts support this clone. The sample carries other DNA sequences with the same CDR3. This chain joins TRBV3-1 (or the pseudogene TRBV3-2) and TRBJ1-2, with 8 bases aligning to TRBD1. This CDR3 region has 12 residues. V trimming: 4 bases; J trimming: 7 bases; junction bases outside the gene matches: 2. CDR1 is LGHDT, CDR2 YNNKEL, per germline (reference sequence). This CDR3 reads CASSPDRGGYTF. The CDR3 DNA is TGTGCCAGCAGCCCCGACAGGGGTGGCTACACCTTC.

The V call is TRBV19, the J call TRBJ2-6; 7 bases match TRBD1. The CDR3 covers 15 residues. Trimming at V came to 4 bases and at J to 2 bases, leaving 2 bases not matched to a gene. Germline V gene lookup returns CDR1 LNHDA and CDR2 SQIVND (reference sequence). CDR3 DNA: TGTGCCAGTAGTACAGACAGGGCTGGGGCCAACGTCCTGACTTTC. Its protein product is CASSTDRAGANVLTF.

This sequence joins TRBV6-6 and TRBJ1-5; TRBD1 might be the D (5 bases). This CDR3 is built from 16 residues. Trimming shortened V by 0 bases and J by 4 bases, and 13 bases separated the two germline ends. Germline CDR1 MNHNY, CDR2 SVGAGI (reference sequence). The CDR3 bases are TGTGCCAGCAGTTACTCTCTTGGTCGGGGGAATCAGCCCCAGCATTTT. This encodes CASSYSLGRGNQPQHF.

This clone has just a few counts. CDR3: CAISIGQGIYNEQFF. CDR3 in DNA: TGTGCCATCAGTATAGGACAGGGGATTTACAATGAGCAGTTCTTC. This rearrangement joins TRBV10-3 to TRBJ2-1; TRBD1 aligns across 9 bases. The ends lost 5 bases at V and 4 bases at J; junction bases unmatched: 6. There are 15 residues in the CDR3. Germline lookup yields CDR1 ENHRY and CDR2 SYGVKD.

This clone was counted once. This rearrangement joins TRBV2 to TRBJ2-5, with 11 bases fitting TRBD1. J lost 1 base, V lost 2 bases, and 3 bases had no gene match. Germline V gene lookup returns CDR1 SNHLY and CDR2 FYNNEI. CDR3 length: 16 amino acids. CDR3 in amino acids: CASSELGTGGQETQYF. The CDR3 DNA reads TGTGCCAGCAGTGAATTGGGGACAGGGGGCCAAGAGACCCAGTACTTC.

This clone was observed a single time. The CDR3: CASSKGQERTTNEKLFF. Written as DNA, the CDR3 is TGTGCCAGCAGCAAGGGACAGGAAAGAACAACTAATGAAAAACTGTTTTTT. This chain uses TRBV21-1 with TRBJ1-4; the table's D gene call, TRBD1, was not cross checked with the DNA. TRBV21-1 is recorded as a pseudogene. The CDR3 consists of 17 residues.

The CDR3 is CASSFTPSRGGSSYEQYF. The DNA for the CDR3 is TGTGCCAGCAGTTTTACTCCATCGCGGGGGGGCAGCTCCTACGAGCAGTACTTC. V gene TRBV27 combines with J gene TRBJ2-7; 9 bases line up with TRBD2. Germline V gives CDR1 MNHEY, CDR2 SMNVEV (reference sequence). The CDR3 is 18 amino acids. Trimming cost V 3 bases and J 0 bases; bases outside gene matches: 12.

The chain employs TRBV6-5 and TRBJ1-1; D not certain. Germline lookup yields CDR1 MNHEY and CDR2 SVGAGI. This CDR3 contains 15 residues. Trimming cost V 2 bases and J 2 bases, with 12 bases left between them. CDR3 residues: CASSYANRDNTEAFF. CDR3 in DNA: TGTGCCAGCAGTTACGCTAACAGAGACAACACTGAAGCTTTCTTT.

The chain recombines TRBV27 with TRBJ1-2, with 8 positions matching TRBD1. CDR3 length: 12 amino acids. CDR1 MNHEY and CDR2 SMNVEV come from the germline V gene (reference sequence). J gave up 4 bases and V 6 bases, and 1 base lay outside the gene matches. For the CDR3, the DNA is TGTGCCAGCAGGGACAGGGTCTATGGCTACACCTTC. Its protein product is CASRDRVYGYTF.

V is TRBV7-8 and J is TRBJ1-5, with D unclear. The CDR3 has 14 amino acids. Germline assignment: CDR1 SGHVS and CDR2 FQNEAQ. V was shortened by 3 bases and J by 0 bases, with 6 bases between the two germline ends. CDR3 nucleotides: TGTGCCAGCAGCTTTGAGTATAGCAATCAGCCCCAGCATTTT. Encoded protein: CASSFEYSNQPQHF.

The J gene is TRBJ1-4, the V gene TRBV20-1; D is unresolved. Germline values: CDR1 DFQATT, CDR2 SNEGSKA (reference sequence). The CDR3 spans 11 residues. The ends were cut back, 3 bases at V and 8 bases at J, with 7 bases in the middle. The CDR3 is CSARIREKLFF. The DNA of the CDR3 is TGCAGTGCTAGGATCCGGGAAAAACTGTTTTTT.

The CDR3 DNA follows: TGCGCCAGCAGCCAATCCTCGACAGGGTCCTATAATTCACCCCTCCACTTT. It codes for CASSQSSTGSYNSPLHF. The V call is TRBV4-3, the J call TRBJ1-6; TRBD1 matches 7 bases. Germline trimming cut 2 bases from V and 1 base from J; bases unmatched to any gene: 5. Germline CDR1 and CDR2: LGHNA and YSLEER. This CDR3 has 17 residues.

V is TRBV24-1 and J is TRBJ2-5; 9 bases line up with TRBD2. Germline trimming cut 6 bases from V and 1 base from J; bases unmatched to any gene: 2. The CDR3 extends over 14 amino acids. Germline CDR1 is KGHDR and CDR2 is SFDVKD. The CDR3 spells CATSLSGSQETQYF. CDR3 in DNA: TGTGCCACCAGTCTTAGCGGGAGCCAAGAGACCCAGTACTTC.

The chain's CDR3 is CASVGGSNQPQHF. In nucleotides, the CDR3 is TGCGCCAGCGTGGGGGGGTCCAATCAGCCCCAGCATTTT. This sequence joins TRBV10-2 and TRBJ1-5; possibly TRBD1 for D (5 bases). V was cut by 8 bases and J by 3 bases, with 11 bases left in between. From germline, CDR1 is WSHSY and CDR2 SAAADI. This CDR3 contains 13 residues.

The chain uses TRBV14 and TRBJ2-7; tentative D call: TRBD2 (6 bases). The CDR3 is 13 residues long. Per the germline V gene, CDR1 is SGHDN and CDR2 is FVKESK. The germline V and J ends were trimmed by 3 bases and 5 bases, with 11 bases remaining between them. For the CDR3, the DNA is TGTGCCAGCAGCCAGACGGGAGTCCACGAGCAGTACTTC. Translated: CASSQTGVHEQYF.

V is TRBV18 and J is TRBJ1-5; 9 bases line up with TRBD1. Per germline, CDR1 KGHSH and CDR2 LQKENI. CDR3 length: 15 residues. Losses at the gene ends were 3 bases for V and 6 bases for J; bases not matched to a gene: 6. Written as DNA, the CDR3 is TGTGCCAGCTCACCGGGGACAGGGTTTGGTCAGCCCCAGCATTTT. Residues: CASSPGTGFGQPQHF.

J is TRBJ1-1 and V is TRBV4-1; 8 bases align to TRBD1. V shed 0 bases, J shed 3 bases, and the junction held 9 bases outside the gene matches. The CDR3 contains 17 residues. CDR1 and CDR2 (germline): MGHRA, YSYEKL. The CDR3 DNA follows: TGCGCCAGCAGCCAAGATCTTAGTCAGGGGGCCTACACTGAAGCTTTCTTT. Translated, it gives CASSQDLSQGAYTEAFF.

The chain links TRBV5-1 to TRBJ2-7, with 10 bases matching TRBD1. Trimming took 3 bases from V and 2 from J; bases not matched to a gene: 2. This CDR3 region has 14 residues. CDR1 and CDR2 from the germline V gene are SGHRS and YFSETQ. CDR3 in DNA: TGCGCCAGCAGCTACGGGACAGGGGCCTACGAGCAGTACTTC. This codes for CASSYGTGAYEQYF.

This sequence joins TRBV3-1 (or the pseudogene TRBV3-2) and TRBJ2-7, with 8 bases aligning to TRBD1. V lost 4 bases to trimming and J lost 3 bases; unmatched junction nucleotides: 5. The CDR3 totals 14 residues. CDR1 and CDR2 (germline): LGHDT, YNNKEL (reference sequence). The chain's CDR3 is CASSPRTGLYEQYF. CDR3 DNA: TGTGCCAGCAGCCCCCGGACAGGGCTCTACGAGCAGTACTTC.

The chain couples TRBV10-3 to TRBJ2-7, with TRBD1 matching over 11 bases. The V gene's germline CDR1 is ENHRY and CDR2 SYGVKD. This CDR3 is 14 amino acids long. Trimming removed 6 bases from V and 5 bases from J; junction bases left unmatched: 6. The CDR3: CAIRGQGVMHEQYF. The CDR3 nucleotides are TGTGCCATCAGGGGACAGGGGGTAATGCACGAGCAGTACTTC.

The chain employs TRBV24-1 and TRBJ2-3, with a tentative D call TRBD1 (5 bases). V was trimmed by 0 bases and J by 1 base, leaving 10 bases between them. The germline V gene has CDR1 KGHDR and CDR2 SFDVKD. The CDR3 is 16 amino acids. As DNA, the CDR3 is TGTGCCACCAGTGATTTGTGGGGCGGCGGCACAGATACGCAGTATTTT. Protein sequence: CATSDLWGGGTDTQYF.

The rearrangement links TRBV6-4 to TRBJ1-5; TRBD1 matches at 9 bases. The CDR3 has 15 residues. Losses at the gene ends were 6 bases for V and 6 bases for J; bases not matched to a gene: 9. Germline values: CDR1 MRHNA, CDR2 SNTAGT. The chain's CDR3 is CASRTNRGRFQPQHF. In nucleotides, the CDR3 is TGTGCCAGCAGGACCAACAGGGGGCGCTTTCAGCCCCAGCATTTT.

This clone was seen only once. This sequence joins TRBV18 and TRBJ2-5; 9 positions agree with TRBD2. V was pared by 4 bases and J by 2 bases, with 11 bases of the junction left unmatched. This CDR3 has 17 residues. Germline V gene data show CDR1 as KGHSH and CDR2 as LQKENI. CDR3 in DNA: TGTGCCAGCTCACTTGCGATGCGTCTAGCGGGGCAAGAGACCCAGTACTTC. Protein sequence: CASSLAMRLAGQETQYF. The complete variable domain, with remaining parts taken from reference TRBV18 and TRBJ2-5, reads NAGVMQNPRHLVRRRGQEARLRCSPMKGHSHVYWYRQLPEEGLKFMVYLQKENIIDESGMPKERFSAEFPKEGPSILRIQQVVRGDSAAYFCASSLAMRLAGQETQYFGPGTRLLVL.

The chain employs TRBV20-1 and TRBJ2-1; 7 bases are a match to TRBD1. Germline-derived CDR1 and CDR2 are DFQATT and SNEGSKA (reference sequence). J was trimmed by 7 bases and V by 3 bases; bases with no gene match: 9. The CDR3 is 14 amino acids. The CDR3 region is CSASRDRAGNEQFF. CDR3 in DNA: TGCAGTGCTAGTCGCGACAGGGCTGGGAATGAGCAGTTCTTC.

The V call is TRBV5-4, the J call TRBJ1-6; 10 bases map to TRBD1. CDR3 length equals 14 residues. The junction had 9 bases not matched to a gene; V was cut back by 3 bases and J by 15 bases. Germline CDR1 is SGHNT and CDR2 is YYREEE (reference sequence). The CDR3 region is CASSSRDRGPLLHF. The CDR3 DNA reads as TGTGCCAGCAGCTCCCGGGACAGGGGCCCTCTCCTCCACTTT.